This T cell receptor beta chain was identified in a study of blood T cell repertoires in COVID-19. Study-wide context: Samples taken during acute and convalescent COVID-19 were collected in the United States, Italy and Spain. From T cells, B-cell-depleted T cells, or PBMCs came the material, which was cDNA or gDNA.

Participants' own reports of clinical history determined their cohort assignment. Authors' methods: Nucleated cell counts were estimated from reference gene primer amplification. Using immunoSEQ multiplex PCR, the repertoire was profiled, and TCRdb retains in-frame clones only, with some absent. V, J and clone size were drawn from that table, and D and trimming were deduced from the DNA. The sample contains 200,000 to 250,000 clones, around 82% of which appear only once. V lost 5 bases and J 3 bases, leaving 16 bases between the germline ends. The CDR3 spans 16 residues. Germline V lookup: CDR1 SGHTA, CDR2 FQGNSA.

This chain joins TRBV7-2 and TRBJ2-2, with a weak D call TRBD1 (5 bases). The clonotype originates from a woman aged 40 to 55 with acute COVID-19. Sequenced material: PBMCs or T cells enriched from blood (not recorded which). In DNA form, the CDR3 reads TGTGCCAGCAGCCTGACTTCAGGGATGGACACCGGGGAGCTGTTTTTT. Translation gives CASSLTSGMDTGELFF.